The 4 T cell receptor beta chains listed next were all sequenced from one sample in a study of blood T cell repertoires in COVID-19. The data were produced by immunoSEQ multiplex PCR, yet TCRdb's version contains in-frame clones alone and is incomplete. The data show 150,000 to 200,000 clones, around 86% seen once. The sequenced sample was peripheral blood. Every receptor here comes from a man aged 40-49 years with active or convalescent COVID-19.

As to this clone: Other DNA variants within this sample encode the same CDR3. This chain connects TRBV6-4 to TRBJ2-1; TRBD2 aligns across 15 bases. The germline CDR1 and CDR2 sequences are MRHNA and SNTAGT. The CDR3 is 15 amino acids. Trimming at V came to 2 bases and at J to 7 bases, leaving 0 bases not matched to a gene. Written as DNA, the CDR3 is TGTGCCAGCAGTGACGGGACTAGCGGGGGGAATGAGCAGTTCTTC. It is translated as CASSDGTSGGNEQFF.

The chain carries TRBV4-1 and TRBJ1-4; D is possibly TRBD1 (6 bases). The CDR3 runs to 15 residues. The V gene lost 0 bases and the J gene lost 7 bases, with 12 bases spanning the gap. Germline CDR1 reads MGHRA; CDR2 reads YSYEKL. The CDR3, as DNA: TGCGCCAGCAGCCAAGATGCGGGGGGCAGTGAAAAACTGTTTTTT. This translates into CASSQDAGGSEKLFF.

The chain is built from TRBV29-1 and TRBJ2-3; perhaps TRBD2 as D (5 bases). V was pared by 1 base and J by 6 bases, with 17 bases between. The CDR3 has 15 residues. Germline lookup yields CDR1 SQVTM and CDR2 ANQGSEA. This CDR3 is CSVEGELGEVDTQYF. Here the CDR3 DNA reads TGCAGCGTTGAAGGGGAACTAGGAGAGGTGGATACGCAGTATTTT.

This sequence joins TRBV5-1 and TRBJ1-4; D uncertain. This CDR3 region has 16 residues. Germline CDR1 is SGHRS and CDR2 is YFSETQ. V dropped 0 bases and J dropped 3 bases, with 12 bases sitting between them. CDR3 in amino acids: CASSLGWEPANEKLFF. CDR3 nucleotide sequence: TGCGCCAGCAGCTTGGGATGGGAGCCGGCTAATGAAAAACTGTTTTTT.